Each of the 11 T cell receptor beta chains below was sequenced from the same sample in a study of CD8 T cells in Susac syndrome. An input of about 0.5 to 1 ug of RNA was subjected to reverse transcription using random hexamers. TCRdb recomputed calls from the immunoSEQ multiplex PCR reads with MiXCR, one row per CDR3 protein. The table has around 270,000 distinct CDR3 sequences, around 91% seen once. Material: CD8+ T cells from PBMCs. Every receptor here comes from a human donor with multiple sclerosis.

The rearrangement links TRBV11-2 to TRBJ1-5; 9 bases are a match to TRBD1. Germline loops: CDR1 SGHAT, CDR2 FQNNGV. This CDR3 region has 16 residues. With 1 base clipped from V and 3 bases from J, the junction kept 4 bases outside the gene matches. The chain's CDR3 is CASSLGTGDINQPQHF. The DNA of the CDR3 is TGTGCCAGCAGCTTAGGGACAGGGGACATCAATCAGCCCCAGCATTTT.

The chain has TRBV5-1 and TRBJ1-1, with 9 bases that match TRBD1. Germline V CDR1 and CDR2: SGHRS, YFSETQ. The CDR3 runs to 13 residues. The ends lost 3 bases at V and 6 bases at J; junction bases unmatched: 3. CDR3 amino acids: CASSYDRGAEAFF. CDR3 bases: TGCGCCAGCAGCTACGACAGGGGGGCTGAAGCTTTCTTT.

This clonotype was counted a single time. The chain uses TRBV7-9 and TRBJ2-5; 7 bases are a match to TRBD1. The germline V gene has CDR1 SEHNR and CDR2 FQNEAQ (reference sequence). After removal of 3 bases from V and 2 bases from J, the junction contained 9 bases not matched to a gene. The CDR3 runs to 16 residues. CDR3 DNA sequence: TGTGCCAGCAGCTTTAAGACAGGGTCAGGACAAGAGACCCAGTACTTC. Its protein is CASSFKTGSGQETQYF.

The chain combines TRBV7-9 with TRBJ1-2, with D tentatively TRBD1 (5 bases). This CDR3 has 17 residues. The ends were cut back, 5 bases at V and 3 bases at J, with 22 bases in the middle. The V gene's germline CDR1 is SEHNR and CDR2 FQNEAQ (reference sequence). The CDR3 nucleotides read TGTGCCAGCAGCCCCCAACGGGGGGTAAGTGCGGACTATGGCTACACCTTC. Translating gives CASSPQRGVSADYGYTF.

The chain joins TRBV6-1 to TRBJ2-7; D is uncertain. This CDR3 contains 17 residues. Looked up from germline, CDR1 is MNHNS and CDR2 is SASEGT. The V gene lost 6 bases and the J gene lost 6 bases, with 27 bases spanning the gap. CDR3 nucleotides: TGTGCCAGCAGCACACACGTCGGCAGCCGGACGGCCGTCGAGCAGTACTTC. It codes for CASSTHVGSRTAVEQYF.

This clonotype has more than one count but fewer than ten. The chain links TRBV7-9 to TRBJ2-2; D uncertain. Germline V gives CDR1 SEHNR, CDR2 FQNEAQ (reference sequence). CDR3 length equals 13 residues. V was trimmed by 1 base and J by 5 bases, leaving 5 bases between them. The CDR3 protein is CASSLELTGELFF. In DNA form, the CDR3 reads TGTGCCAGCAGCTTAGAGTTGACCGGGGAGCTGTTTTTT.

The J gene is TRBJ2-6, the V gene TRBV27; TRBD1 matches 7 bases. The V segment lost 7 bases and the J segment 1 base; nucleotides outside the gene matches: 4. The germline V gene has CDR1 MNHEY and CDR2 SMNVEV (reference sequence). The CDR3 runs to 15 residues. The CDR3 DNA reads TGTGCCAGCACCCAGGGGGTGTCTGGGGCCAACGTCCTGACTTTC. This sequence encodes CASTQGVSGANVLTF.

V is TRBV7-8 and J is TRBJ2-1; weak D call: TRBD1 (5 bases). V was shortened by 5 bases and J by 13 bases, with 15 bases between the two germline ends. The CDR3 is made up of 12 amino acids. Germline CDR1 and CDR2: SGHVS and FQNEAQ. The CDR3 nucleotides are TGTGCCAGCAGCCACGCTTCTCAGGGTCAGTTCTTC. As protein: CASSHASQGQFF.

The chain combines TRBV27 with TRBJ2-4; D could derive from TRBD1 or TRBD2 (5 bases each). The V end was cut by 5 bases, the J end by 0 bases, with 11 bases between. Germline-derived CDR1 and CDR2 are MNHEY and SMNVEV (reference sequence). The CDR3 spans 15 residues. The CDR3: CASSARGVAKNIQYF. The DNA of the CDR3 is TGTGCCAGCAGTGCGAGAGGGGTAGCCAAAAACATTCAGTACTTC.

Details on this clonotype: At one boundary the junction diverges from the germline segment, which might be a read error. This chain joins TRBV20-1 and TRBJ2-1, with no clear D. The CDR3 runs 15 residues. Germline CDR1 and CDR2: DFQATT and SNEGSKA (reference sequence). CDR3 region: CSARDIGVSHNEQFF. CDR3 coding DNA: TGCAGTGCTAGAGATATCGGAGTCTCCCACAATGAGCAGTTCTTC.

This clonotype was seen only once. V gene TRBV7-3 combines with J gene TRBJ2-7; 9 nucleotides agree with TRBD2. CDR3 size: 15 residues. Looked up from germline, CDR1 is SGHTA and CDR2 is FQGTGA. Trimming cost V 5 bases and J 0 bases; bases outside gene matches: 5. The CDR3 is CASSDSGGHSYEQYF. CDR3 nucleotides: TGTGCCAGCAGCGATAGCGGGGGCCACTCCTACGAGCAGTACTTC.